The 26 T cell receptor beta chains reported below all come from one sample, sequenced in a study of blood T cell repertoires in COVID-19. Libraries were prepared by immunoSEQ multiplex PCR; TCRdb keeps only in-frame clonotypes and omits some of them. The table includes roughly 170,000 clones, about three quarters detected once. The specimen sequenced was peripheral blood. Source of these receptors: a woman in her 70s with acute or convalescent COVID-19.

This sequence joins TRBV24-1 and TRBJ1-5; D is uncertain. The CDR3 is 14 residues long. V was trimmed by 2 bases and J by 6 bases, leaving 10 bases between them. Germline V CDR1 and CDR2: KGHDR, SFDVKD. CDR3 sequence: CATSDSGFSQPQHF. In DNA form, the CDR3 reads TGTGCCACCAGTGATTCCGGGTTCAGTCAGCCCCAGCATTTT.

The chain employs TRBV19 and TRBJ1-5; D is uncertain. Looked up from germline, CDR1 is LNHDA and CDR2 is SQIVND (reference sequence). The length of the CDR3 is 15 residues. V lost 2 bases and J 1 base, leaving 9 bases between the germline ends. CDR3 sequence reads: CASSISGLSNQPQHF. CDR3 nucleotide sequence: TGTGCCAGTAGTATATCCGGGTTAAGCAATCAGCCCCAGCATTTT.

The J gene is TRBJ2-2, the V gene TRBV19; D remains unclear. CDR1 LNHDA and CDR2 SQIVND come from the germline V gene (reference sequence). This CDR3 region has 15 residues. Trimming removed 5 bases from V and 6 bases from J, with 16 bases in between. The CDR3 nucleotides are TGTGCCAGTAGTGCAATAGTTGCTAACGCCGGGGAGCTGTTTTTT. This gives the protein CASSAIVANAGELFF.

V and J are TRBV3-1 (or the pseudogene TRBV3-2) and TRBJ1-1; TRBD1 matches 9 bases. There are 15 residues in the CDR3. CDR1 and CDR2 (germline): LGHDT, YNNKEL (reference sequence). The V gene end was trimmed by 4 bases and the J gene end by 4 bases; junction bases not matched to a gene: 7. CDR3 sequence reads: CASSRGQGWGTEAFF. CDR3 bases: TGTGCCAGCAGCCGGGGACAGGGTTGGGGCACTGAAGCTTTCTTT.

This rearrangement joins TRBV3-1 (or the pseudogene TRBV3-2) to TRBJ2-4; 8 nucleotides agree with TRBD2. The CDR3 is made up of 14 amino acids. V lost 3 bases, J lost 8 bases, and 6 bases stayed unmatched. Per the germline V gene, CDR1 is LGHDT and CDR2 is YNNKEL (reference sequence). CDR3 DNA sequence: TGTGCCAGCAGCCAGGGCTTCGGGGGGGACATTCAGTACTTC. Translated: CASSQGFGGDIQYF.

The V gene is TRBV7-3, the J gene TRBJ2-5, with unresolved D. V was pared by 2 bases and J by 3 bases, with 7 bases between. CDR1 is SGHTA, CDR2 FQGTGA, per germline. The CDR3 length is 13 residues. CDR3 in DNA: TGTGCCAGCAGCTTATTTCCAGAAGAGACCCAGTACTTC. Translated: CASSLFPEETQYF.

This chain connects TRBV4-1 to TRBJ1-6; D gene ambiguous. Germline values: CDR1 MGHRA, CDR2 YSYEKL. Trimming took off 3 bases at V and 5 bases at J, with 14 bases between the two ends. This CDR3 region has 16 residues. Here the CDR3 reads CASSHPIRANNSPLHF. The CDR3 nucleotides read TGCGCCAGCAGCCACCCGATCCGAGCCAATAATTCACCCCTCCACTTT.

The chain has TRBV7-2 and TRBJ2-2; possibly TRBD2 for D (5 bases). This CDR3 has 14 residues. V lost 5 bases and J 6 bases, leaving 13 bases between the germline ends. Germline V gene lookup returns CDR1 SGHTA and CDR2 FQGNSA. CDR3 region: CASSPDRAAGELFF. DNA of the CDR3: TGTGCCAGCAGCCCAGATCGAGCGGCCGGGGAGCTGTTTTTT.

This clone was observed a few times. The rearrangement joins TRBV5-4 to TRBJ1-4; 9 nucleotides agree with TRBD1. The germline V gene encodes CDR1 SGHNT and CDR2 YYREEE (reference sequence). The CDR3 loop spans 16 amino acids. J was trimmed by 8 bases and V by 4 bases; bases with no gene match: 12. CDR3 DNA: TGTGCCAGCAGCGCTATGACAGGGGGAGTTAGAGAAAAACTGTTTTTT. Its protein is CASSAMTGGVREKLFF. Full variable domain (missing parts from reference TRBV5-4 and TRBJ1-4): ETGVTQSPTHLIKTRGQQVTLRCSSQSGHNTVSWYQQALGQGPQFIFQYYREEENGRGNFPPRFSGLQFPNYSSELNVNALELDDSALYLCASSAMTGGVREKLFFGSGTQLSVL.

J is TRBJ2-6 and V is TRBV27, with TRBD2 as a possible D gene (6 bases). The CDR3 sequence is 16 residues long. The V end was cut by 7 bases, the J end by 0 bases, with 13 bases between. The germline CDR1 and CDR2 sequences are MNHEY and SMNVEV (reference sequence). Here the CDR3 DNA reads TGTGCCAGCACTCCGATGCGGGGCTCTGGGGCCAACGTCCTGACTTTC. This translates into CASTPMRGSGANVLTF.

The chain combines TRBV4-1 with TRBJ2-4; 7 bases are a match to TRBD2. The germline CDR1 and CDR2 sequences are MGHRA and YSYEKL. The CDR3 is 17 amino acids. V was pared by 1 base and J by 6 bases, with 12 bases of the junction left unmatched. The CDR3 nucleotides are TGCGCCAGCAGCCAAGGGGTTGCGGGAGTATCGAGAAACATTCAGTACTTC. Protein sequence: CASSQGVAGVSRNIQYF.

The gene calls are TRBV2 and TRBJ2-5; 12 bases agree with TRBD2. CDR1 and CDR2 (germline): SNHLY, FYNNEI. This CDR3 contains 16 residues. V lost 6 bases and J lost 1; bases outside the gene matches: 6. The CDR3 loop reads CASSPTSGRGQETQYF. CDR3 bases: TGTGCCAGCAGCCCGACTAGCGGGAGAGGCCAAGAGACCCAGTACTTC.

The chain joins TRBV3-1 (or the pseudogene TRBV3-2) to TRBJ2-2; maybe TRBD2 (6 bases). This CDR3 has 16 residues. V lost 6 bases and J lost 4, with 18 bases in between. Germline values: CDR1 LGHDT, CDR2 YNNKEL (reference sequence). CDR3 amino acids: CASRPGLVPPTGELFF. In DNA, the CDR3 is TGTGCCAGCAGACCGGGACTCGTCCCCCCCACCGGGGAGCTGTTTTTT.

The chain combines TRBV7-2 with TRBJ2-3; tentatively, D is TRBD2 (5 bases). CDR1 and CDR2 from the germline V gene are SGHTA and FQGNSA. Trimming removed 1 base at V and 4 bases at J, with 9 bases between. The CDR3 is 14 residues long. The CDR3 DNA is TGTGCCAGCAGCTTAGTTCGGGGATCAGATACGCAGTATTTT. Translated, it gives CASSLVRGSDTQYF. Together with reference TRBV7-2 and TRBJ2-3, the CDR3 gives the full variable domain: GAGVSQSPSNKVTEKGKDVELRCDPISGHTALYWYRQSLGQGLEFLIYFQGNSAPDKSGLPSDRFSAERTGGSVSTLTIQRTQQEDSAVYLCASSLVRGSDTQYFGPGTRLTVL.

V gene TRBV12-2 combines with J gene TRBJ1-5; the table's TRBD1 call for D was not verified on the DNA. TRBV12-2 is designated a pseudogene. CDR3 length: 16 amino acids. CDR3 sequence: CASRSLNTGLGQPQHF. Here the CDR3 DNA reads TGTGCAAGTCGCTCCCTAAATACAGGGCTCGGTCAGCCCCAGCATTTT.

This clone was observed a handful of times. CDR3 sequence: CASRTRDSLNQPQHF. For the CDR3, the DNA is TGTGCCAGCAGAACCCGGGACAGTCTAAATCAGCCCCAGCATTTT. This rearrangement joins TRBV6-6 to TRBJ1-5, with 7 nucleotides matching TRBD1. The CDR3 consists of 15 residues. The V segment lost 6 bases and the J segment 4 bases; nucleotides outside the gene matches: 9. Germline V gives CDR1 MNHNY, CDR2 SVGAGI (reference sequence).

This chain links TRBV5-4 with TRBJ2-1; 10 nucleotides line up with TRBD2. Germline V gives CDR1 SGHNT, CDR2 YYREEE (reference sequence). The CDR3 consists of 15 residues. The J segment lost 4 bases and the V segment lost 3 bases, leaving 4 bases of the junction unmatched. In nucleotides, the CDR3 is TGTGCCAGCAGCTCAGCGGGAGGGCGATACAATGAGCAGTTCTTC. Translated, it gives CASSSAGGRYNEQFF.

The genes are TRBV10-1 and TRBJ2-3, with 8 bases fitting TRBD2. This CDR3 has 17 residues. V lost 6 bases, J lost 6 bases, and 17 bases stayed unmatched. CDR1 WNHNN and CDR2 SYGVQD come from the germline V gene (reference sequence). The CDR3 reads CASSGDVAGSSLDTQYF. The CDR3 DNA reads TGCGCCAGCAGCGGGGACGTAGCGGGGTCTAGTCTGGATACGCAGTATTTT.

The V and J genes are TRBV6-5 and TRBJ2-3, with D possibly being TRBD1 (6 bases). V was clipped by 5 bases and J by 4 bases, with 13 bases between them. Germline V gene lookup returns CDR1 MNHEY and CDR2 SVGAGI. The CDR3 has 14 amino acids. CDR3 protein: CASSRTGPPDTQYF. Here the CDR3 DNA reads TGTGCCAGCAGTCGAACAGGGCCCCCAGATACGCAGTATTTT.

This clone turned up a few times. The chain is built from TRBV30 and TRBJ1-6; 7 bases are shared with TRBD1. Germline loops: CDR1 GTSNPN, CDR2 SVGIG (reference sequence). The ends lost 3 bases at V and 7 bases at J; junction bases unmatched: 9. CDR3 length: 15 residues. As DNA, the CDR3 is TGTGCCTGGAGGGCTAAGACAGGGTCGAATTCACCCCTCCACTTT. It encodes CAWRAKTGSNSPLHF.

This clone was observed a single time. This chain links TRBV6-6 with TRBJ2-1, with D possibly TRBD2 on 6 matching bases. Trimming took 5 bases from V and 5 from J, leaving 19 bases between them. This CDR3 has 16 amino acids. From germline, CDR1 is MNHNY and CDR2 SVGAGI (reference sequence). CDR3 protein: CASSKGGWVGDNEQFF. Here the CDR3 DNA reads TGTGCCAGCAGTAAGGGAGGCTGGGTAGGAGACAATGAGCAGTTCTTC.

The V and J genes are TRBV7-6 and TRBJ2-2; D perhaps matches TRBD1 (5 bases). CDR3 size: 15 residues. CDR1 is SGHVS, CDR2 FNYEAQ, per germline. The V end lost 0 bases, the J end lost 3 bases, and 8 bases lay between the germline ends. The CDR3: CASSLAGAHTGELFF. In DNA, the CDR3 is TGTGCCAGCAGCTTAGCTGGGGCCCACACCGGGGAGCTGTTTTTT.

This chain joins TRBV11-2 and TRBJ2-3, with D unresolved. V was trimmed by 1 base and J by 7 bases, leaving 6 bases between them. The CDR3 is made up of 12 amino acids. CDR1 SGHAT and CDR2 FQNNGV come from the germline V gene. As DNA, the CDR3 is TGTGCCAGCAGCTTAGGAGAAAATACGCAGTATTTT. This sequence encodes CASSLGENTQYF.

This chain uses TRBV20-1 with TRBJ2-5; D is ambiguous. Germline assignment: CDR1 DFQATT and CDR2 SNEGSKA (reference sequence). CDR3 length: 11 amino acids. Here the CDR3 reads CSARIQETQYF. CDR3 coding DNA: TGCAGCGCCAGGATTCAAGAGACCCAGTACTTC.

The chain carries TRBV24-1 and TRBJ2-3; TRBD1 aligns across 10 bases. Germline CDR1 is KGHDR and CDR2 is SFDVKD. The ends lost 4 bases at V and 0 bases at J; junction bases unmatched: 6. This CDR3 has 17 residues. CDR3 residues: CATSEARQGASTDTQYF. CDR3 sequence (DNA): TGTGCCACCAGTGAGGCAAGACAGGGGGCTAGCACAGATACGCAGTATTTT.

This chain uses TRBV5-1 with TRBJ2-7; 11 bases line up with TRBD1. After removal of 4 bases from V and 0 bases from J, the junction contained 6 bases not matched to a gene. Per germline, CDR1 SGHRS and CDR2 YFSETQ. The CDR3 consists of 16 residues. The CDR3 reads CASSRGQGVSSYEQYF. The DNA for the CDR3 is TGCGCCAGCAGCCGGGGACAGGGGGTATCCTCCTACGAGCAGTACTTC.